The rows below give T cell receptor beta chains drawn from one sample of a study of CD8 T cells in Susac syndrome. One entry per CDR3 protein results from TCRdb running MiXCR on the immunoSEQ multiplex PCR reads. The data contain roughly 200,000 distinct CDR3 sequences, roughly 94% of them seen just once; the ten biggest clones take up 0.1% to 0.13%. The sequenced material came from CD4+ T cells from PBMCs. All receptors derive from a human donor with Susac syndrome. CDR3s include the opening cysteine and the closing phenylalanine or tryptophan. A D gene is named only where the DNA matches it firmly. Some rows mark clone size as missing; the rest say once, few, many or name a class of expanded clone.

length | J | D | size | V | DNA | CDR3
14 | TRBJ2-5 | . | . | TRBV20-1 | TGCAGTGCTAGAGATCGAAGGTTGGGTGAGACCCAGTACTTC | CSARDRRLGETQYF
14 | TRBJ2-6 | . | . | TRBV30 | TGTGCCTGGAGGGGGGACTCTGGGGCCAACGTCCTGACTTTC | CAWRGDSGANVLTF
12 | TRBJ1-2 | TRBD1 | . | TRBV29-1 | TGCAGCGTTGAAGGGACAGGGGACGGCTACACCTTC | CSVEGTGDGYTF
14 | TRBJ2-5 | TRBD2 | . | TRBV9 | TGTGCCAGCAGCGTGGGGGGGTTACGCGAGACCCAGTACTTC | CASSVGGLRETQYF
14 | TRBJ2-5 | . | . | TRBV15 | TGTGCCACCAGCAGAGATCAGGGGAATTGGGCCCAGTACTTC | CATSRDQGNWAQYF
16 | TRBJ2-1 | TRBD2 | . | TRBV13 | TGTGCCAGCAGCTTAGATCCGGGGGGGCCCTACAATGAGCAGTTCTTC | CASSLDPGGPYNEQFF
15 | TRBJ2-4 | . | . | TRBV3-1 | TGTGCCAGCAGCCAAGACCAGGTCCCGGGAAACATTCAGTACTTC | CASSQDQVPGNIQYF
15 | TRBJ1-3 | . | . | TRBV4-1 | TGCGCCAGCAGCCAAGAGGGGGGATCTGGAAACACCATATATTTT | CASSQEGGSGNTIYF
13 | TRBJ1-2 | . | . | TRBV18 | TGTGCCAGCTCACCCTCTCTCCAGGCTGGCTACACCTTC | CASSPSLQAGYTF
13 | TRBJ2-7 | . | . | TRBV10-2 | TGCGCCAGCAGTATTGGGGGCCGAGGCGAGCAGTACTTC | CASSIGGRGEQYF
17 | TRBJ2-3 | . | . | TRBV14 | TGTGCCAGCAGCCAAGTGCCCCCGGGACACTACACAGATACGCAGTATTTT | CASSQVPPGHYTDTQYF
14 | TRBJ2-1 | . | . | TRBV12-3/TRBV12-4 | TGTGCCAGCAGTTTCAGGGGAAGGTCCAATGAGCAGTTCTTC | CASSFRGRSNEQFF
13 | TRBJ1-2 | . | once | TRBV9 | TGTGCCAGCAGCTCCGGGACATACTATGGCTACACCTTC | CASSSGTYYGYTF
15 | TRBJ1-2 | TRBD1 | . | TRBV7-9 | TGTGCCAGCAGCTTAGAGGGGGCGCGAGGCTATGGCTACACCTTC | CASSLEGARGYGYTF
14 | TRBJ1-2 | . | once | TRBV27 | TGTGCCAGCAAAGACTCGGGGAGGAGCTATGGCTACACCTTC | CASKDSGRSYGYTF
13 | TRBJ1-1 | . | . | TRBV6-1 | TGTGCCAGCCCTAGGCGCGGGAGCACTGAAGCTTTCTTT | CASPRRGSTEAFF
15 | TRBJ2-2 | TRBD2 | . | TRBV5-6 | TGTGCCAGCAGCCATCCGGGACTAGCTGCCGGGGAGCTGTTTTTT | CASSHPGLAAGELFF
15 | TRBJ2-3 | . | . | TRBV6-6 | TGTGCCAGTCGTGGGGGGCCTCACGCCACAGATACGCAGTATTTT | CASRGGPHATDTQYF
14 | TRBJ2-3 | . | . | TRBV6-6 | TGTGCCAGCAGGGCTAGCGAGTTCGCAGATACGCAGTATTTT | CASRASEFADTQYF
16 | TRBJ2-4 | . | . | TRBV12-3/TRBV12-4 | TGTGCCAGCAGTTTTGGAAGTTTCCTAGCCAAAAACATTCAGTACTTC | CASSFGSFLAKNIQYF
15 | TRBJ2-7 | TRBD2 | once | TRBV6-5 | TGTGCCAGCAGACGCGGAGTAGCGGGAGTCTACGAGCAGTACTTC | CASRRGVAGVYEQYF
16 | TRBJ1-5 | TRBD1 | . | TRBV7-9 | TGTGCCAGCAGCTTAGACAACGCCAGGGGGTGGCAGCCCCAGCATTTT | CASSLDNARGWQPQHF
15 | TRBJ2-7 | TRBD2 | . | TRBV12-3/TRBV12-4 | TGTGCCAGCACCCCCGGGGAGGGTAGAAGGTACGAGCAGTACTTC | CASTPGEGRRYEQYF
14 | TRBJ2-3 | . | . | TRBV5-6 | TGTGCCAGCAGGAGGGGTCGGGGCACAGATACGCAGTATTTT | CASRRGRGTDTQYF
16 | TRBJ1-4 | . | . | TRBV20-1 | TGCAGTGCTAGAGATCAAACTGTGGGAACTAATGAAAAACTGTTTTTT | CSARDQTVGTNEKLFF
16 | TRBJ1-4 | TRBD1 | . | TRBV6-1 | TGTGCCAGCAGAAGACAGGGACGACTGACTAATGAAAAACTGTTTTTT | CASRRQGRLTNEKLFF
14 | TRBJ2-5 | . | . | TRBV2 | TGTGCCAGCAGTCGTTCCGGGTTCCAAGAGACCCAGTACTTC | CASSRSGFQETQYF
16 | TRBJ1-2 | . | . | TRBV9 | TGTGCCAGCAGCGTAGCGCACAGTCTGAGAGCGGGAGGCTACACCTTC | CASSVAHSLRAGGYTF
13 | TRBJ1-5 | . | . | TRBV6-5 | TGTGCCAGCAGTTACGGGGGGAGTCAGCCCCAGCATTTT | CASSYGGSQPQHF
15 | TRBJ2-1 | . | . | TRBV3-1 | TGTGCCAGCAGCCTAACGGGACGCTTTTCCAATGAGCAGTTCTTC | CASSLTGRFSNEQFF
13 | TRBJ2-7 | . | . | TRBV6-2/TRBV6-3 | TGTGCCAGCAGTTACTTCGGGACATACGAGCAGTACTTC | CASSYFGTYEQYF
14 | TRBJ2-7 | TRBD1 | . | TRBV2 | TGTGCCAGCAGAGAACCGGGACAGGGTTACGAGCAGTACTTC | CASREPGQGYEQYF
16 | TRBJ2-1 | TRBD2 | . | TRBV3-1 | TGTGCCAGCAGCCAAGAAGTGATAGCGGGGCACAATGAGCAGTTCTTC | CASSQEVIAGHNEQFF
15 | TRBJ2-5 | TRBD1 | . | TRBV9 | TGTGCCAGCAGCGTAAATACAGGGGGTAAGGAGACCCAGTACTTC | CASSVNTGGKETQYF
14 | TRBJ1-1 | . | . | TRBV30 | TGTGCCTGGAGTGTTGTGGGGGCGAACACTGAAGCTTTCTTT | CAWSVVGANTEAFF
14 | TRBJ1-4 | TRBD1 | . | TRBV7-9 | TGTGCCAGCAGCCGAGACAGGGGGCAAGAAAAACTGTTTTTT | CASSRDRGQEKLFF
12 | TRBJ2-1 | TRBD1 | . | TRBV2 | TGTGCCAGCAGGGACAGGGGCGACGAGCAGTTCTTC | CASRDRGDEQFF
14 | TRBJ2-7 | . | . | TRBV10-3 | TGTGCCATCAGTGAGCCGAACCGGGGGACAGAGCAGTACTTC | CAISEPNRGTEQYF
14 | TRBJ1-6 | TRBD1 | . | TRBV15 | TGTGCCACCAGCAAGGACAGGGAGAATTTCCCCCTCCACTTT | CATSKDRENFPLHF
14 | TRBJ2-1 | TRBD2 | . | TRBV12-3/TRBV12-4 | TGTGCCAGCAGTGGGACTAGCGGATACAATGAGCAGTTCTTC | CASSGTSGYNEQFF
13 | TRBJ1-6 | . | . | TRBV12-3/TRBV12-4 | TGTGCCAGCAGTTTAGGTCATAATTCACCCCTCCACTTT | CASSLGHNSPLHF
18 | TRBJ2-6 | . | . | TRBV18 | TGTGCCAGCTCACCGACCGTAGCCCAGGGATCTGGGGCCAACGCCCTGACTTTC | CASSPTVAQGSGANALTF
13 | TRBJ2-3 | . | . | TRBV29-1 | TGCAGCGTTGAAGAGGACCTAGGAGATACGCAGTATTTT | CSVEEDLGDTQYF
13 | TRBJ2-1 | . | . | TRBV3-1 | TGTGCCAGCAGCCAAGGACTCGGTGGTGAGCAGTTCTTC | CASSQGLGGEQFF
15 | TRBJ1-2 | . | . | TRBV5-1 | TGCGCCAGCAGCTCCCCCGACGACAATAACTATGGCTACACCTTC | CASSSPDDNNYGYTF
17 | TRBJ1-2 | . | . | TRBV27 | TGTGCCAGCGCTAGGGGTTCGGTGAGGGTTGGAAACTATGGCTACACCTTC | CASARGSVRVGNYGYTF
16 | TRBJ2-1 | . | . | TRBV3-1 | TGTGCCAGCAGCCAGAATTCCGGCAGGTCCTACAATGAGCAGTTCTTC | CASSQNSGRSYNEQFF
12 | TRBJ1-1 | . | few | TRBV6-1 | TGTGCCAGCAGTTCCCTCGACACTGAAGCTTTCTTT | CASSSLDTEAFF
15 | TRBJ1-5 | TRBD1 | . | TRBV4-1 | TGCGCCAGCAGCCGTGGGACAGATAGCAATCAGCCCCAGCATTTT | CASSRGTDSNQPQHF
15 | TRBJ2-5 | . | . | TRBV5-4 | TGTGCCAGCTATGAGGGGGGTAGGCGGGCGGAGACCCAGTACTTC | CASYEGGRRAETQYF
13 | TRBJ2-2 | TRBD1 | . | TRBV9 | TGTGCCAGCAGGCCACAGGGGGCCGGGGAGCTGTTTTTT | CASRPQGAGELFF
13 | TRBJ2-1 | . | . | TRBV9 | TGTGCCAGCAGCTCGAGCGGGTACAATGAGCAGTTCTTC | CASSSSGYNEQFF
16 | TRBJ2-5 | TRBD2 | . | TRBV30 | TGTGCCTGGACCGTAGGGGCGGGGGGAACACAAGAGACCCAGTACTTC | CAWTVGAGGTQETQYF